The 22 T cell receptor beta chains presented below share a single source sample, sequenced in a study of lymphopenia after photon versus proton radiotherapy (dated by TCRdb to the late 2010s). Libraries came from the immunoSEQ multiplex PCR assay. TCRdb took this table from immuneACCESS and kept in-frame rearrangements with V and J called. Such tables lack part of the clones; where checked against another copy, unresolved V genes explain under half of the gap, and the rest is unexplained. Within this sample are some 170,000 clones, with about 85% of them counted one time only. The ten largest make up approximately 4.8% of the sample. The sample here was peripheral blood, taken from a patient treated with photon-based radiotherapy. These receptors originate from a middle-aged man with gastric cancer.

This clone appeared once. V gene TRBV5-4 combines with J gene TRBJ2-7, with D possibly TRBD1 on 6 matching bases. The CDR3 sequence is 13 residues long. Germline V lookup: CDR1 SGHNT, CDR2 YYREEE (reference sequence). Between the trimmed V and J ends, which lost 0 bases and 5 bases, there was a span of 9 bases. CDR3 sequence (DNA): TGTGCCAGCAGCTTGGTTGGGGGCCACGAGCAGTACTTC. It translates to CASSLVGGHEQYF.

The rearrangement joins TRBV6-5 to TRBJ2-7; tentatively, D is TRBD1 (6 bases). V dropped 6 bases and J dropped 3 bases, with 9 bases sitting between them. Germline V gene data show CDR1 as MNHEY and CDR2 as SVGAGI. CDR3 size: 12 residues. The CDR3 sequence: CASSLRGYEQYF. The CDR3, as DNA: TGTGCCAGCAGCCTCAGGGGCTACGAGCAGTACTTC.

The rearrangement uses TRBV5-5 and TRBJ2-7; TRBD1 or TRBD2 may be the D gene (6 bases each). This CDR3 has 16 amino acids. Trimming removed 3 bases from V and 3 bases from J, with 19 bases in between. Germline loops: CDR1 SGHKS, CDR2 YYEKEE (reference sequence). The chain's CDR3 is CASSWGSGRGLYEQYF. CDR3 sequence (DNA): TGTGCCAGCAGCTGGGGTTCGGGCAGGGGACTCTACGAGCAGTACTTC.

The table lists this clone with a few counts. The V gene is TRBV4-2, the J gene TRBJ1-1, with D maybe TRBD1 (5 bases). There are 15 residues in the CDR3. Trimming took 1 base from V and 6 from J, leaving 15 bases between them. Germline values: CDR1 LGHNA, CDR2 YNFKEQ. The CDR3 coding sequence is TGTGCCAGCAGCCAAGTAAAGGGGCAAGGAGCTGAAGCTTTCTTT. Residues: CASSQVKGQGAEAFF.

The chain uses TRBV19 and TRBJ2-1; no reliable D call. V shed 8 bases and J shed 7 bases, with 15 bases lying between them. The germline V gene has CDR1 LNHDA and CDR2 SQIVND (reference sequence). CDR3 size: 13 residues. The CDR3, as DNA: TGTGCCAGTGGCTGGCTTGAGGCGAATGAGCAGTTCTTC. It translates to CASGWLEANEQFF.

This clone was seen a handful of times. CDR3 nucleotides: TGCGCCAGCAGCCAAGGTATTCAGGCTGGGGGGAACACTGAAGCTTTCTTT. Its translation is CASSQGIQAGGNTEAFF. This sequence joins TRBV4-1 and TRBJ1-1; D might be TRBD1 (5 bases). This CDR3 comprises 17 residues. Germline CDR1 reads MGHRA; CDR2 reads YSYEKL. V was pared by 1 base and J by 1 base, with 16 bases between.

This clone was detected only once. This chain links TRBV5-6 with TRBJ1-2; 12 bases are shared with TRBD1. With 4 bases clipped from V and 3 bases from J, the junction kept 4 bases outside the gene matches. Germline V CDR1 and CDR2: SGHDT, YYEEEE. This CDR3 region has 15 residues. This chain's CDR3 is CASSQGQGAYYGYTF. The CDR3 bases are TGTGCCAGCAGCCAGGGACAGGGGGCTTACTATGGCTACACCTTC.

The rearrangement uses TRBV29-1 and TRBJ1-3; D is uncertain. Germline V gene sequence: CDR1 SQVTM, CDR2 ANQGSEA. The CDR3 spans 11 residues. Trimming removed 3 bases at V and 4 bases at J, with 4 bases between. The CDR3 DNA is TGCAGCGTTGAGGGAGGAAACACCATATATTTT. Encoded protein: CSVEGGNTIYF.

This chain connects TRBV6-5 to TRBJ2-7, with 7 positions matching TRBD1. The germline gives CDR1 MNHEY, CDR2 SVGAGI. V lost 0 bases, J lost 3 bases, and 5 bases stayed unmatched. There are 15 residues in the CDR3. The CDR3 DNA sequence: TGTGCCAGCAGTTACTCTGGTCAGGGGGTCTACGAGCAGTACTTC. Protein: CASSYSGQGVYEQYF.

The chain links TRBV9 to TRBJ2-2; D possibly matches TRBD1 or TRBD2 (6 bases each). From germline, CDR1 is SGDLS and CDR2 YYNGEE. V was pared by 0 bases and J by 5 bases, with 11 bases between. The CDR3 covers 15 residues. DNA of the CDR3: TGTGCCAGCAGCGTAGCGGGGGCCGGGACCGGGGAGCTGTTTTTT. Protein product: CASSVAGAGTGELFF.

The CDR3 bases are TGTGCCAGCAGCTTAGCTGGGGGCAAAGATACGCAGTATTTT. It is translated as CASSLAGGKDTQYF. The chain joins TRBV7-9 to TRBJ2-3, with a possible D match to TRBD1 (6 bases). V lost 0 bases to trimming and J lost 5 bases, with 9 bases between them. The germline gives CDR1 SEHNR, CDR2 FQNEAQ (reference sequence). This CDR3 spans 14 amino acids.

This clone has only a few counts. The same CDR3 arises from other DNA sequences in this sample as well. This chain joins TRBV19 and TRBJ1-1, with D tentatively TRBD1 (5 bases). Deletions cut 3 bases from V and 0 bases from J, with 8 bases between. Germline V gene data show CDR1 as LNHDA and CDR2 as SQIVND (reference sequence). The CDR3 consists of 14 residues. The CDR3 is CASSITGMNTEAFF. DNA of the CDR3: TGTGCCAGTAGTATTACAGGCATGAACACTGAAGCTTTCTTT.

This clone has only a few counts. The chain has TRBV28 and TRBJ1-4; D is ambiguous. The germline CDR1 and CDR2 sequences are MDHEN and SYDVKM. Trimming shortened V by 4 bases and J by 0 bases, and 3 bases separated the two germline ends. CDR3 length: 13 amino acids. The CDR3, as DNA: TGTGCCAGCAGTTGGACAACTAATGAAAAACTGTTTTTT. Amino acid sequence: CASSWTTNEKLFF.

V usage is TRBV19 and J usage is TRBJ2-2; D assignment may be TRBD1 or TRBD2 (6 bases each). The germline V gene has CDR1 LNHDA and CDR2 SQIVND (reference sequence). The CDR3 spans 12 residues. V was trimmed by 10 bases and J by 4 bases, leaving 10 bases between them. The CDR3 loop is CATEGGTGELFF. CDR3 coding DNA: TGTGCCACCGAGGGGGGCACCGGGGAGCTGTTTTTT.

This clone was detected only a few times. The V and J genes are TRBV6-1 and TRBJ2-1; D gene ambiguous. Germline values: CDR1 MNHNS, CDR2 SASEGT. The germline V and J ends were trimmed by 4 bases and 7 bases, with 11 bases remaining between them. This CDR3 is 13 amino acids long. The CDR3 DNA reads TGTGCCAGCAGTGTCGGAAGGGTAAATGAGCAGTTCTTC. Its translation is CASSVGRVNEQFF.

The chain combines TRBV7-9 with TRBJ1-5; the match to TRBD1 covers 7 bases. The CDR3 contains 14 residues. J was trimmed by 1 base and V by 5 bases; bases with no gene match: 2. The germline V gene encodes CDR1 SEHNR and CDR2 FQNEAQ (reference sequence). CDR3 sequence reads: CASSRTGSNQPQHF. The DNA of the CDR3 is TGTGCCAGCAGCCGGACAGGCAGCAATCAGCCCCAGCATTTT.

This clone was picked up one time. V is TRBV5-4 and J is TRBJ2-7; tentative D call: TRBD2 (7 bases). V was clipped by 4 bases and J by 3 bases, with 14 bases between them. This CDR3 has 14 residues. CDR1 and CDR2 (germline): SGHNT, YYREEE (reference sequence). CDR3 loop: CASSPGGRSYEQYF. CDR3 sequence (DNA): TGTGCCAGCAGCCCCGGGGGGCGGAGCTACGAGCAGTACTTC.

This clone has only one observation. The V call is TRBV11-1, the J call TRBJ2-1, with D hard to call. There are 16 residues in the CDR3. Between the trimmed V and J ends, which lost 2 bases and 2 bases, there was a span of 13 bases. CDR1 is SGHAT and CDR2 is FQDESV in the germline V gene (reference sequence). CDR3 nucleotide sequence: TGTGCCAGCAGCTTATGTCCCGGGCAGCCCTACAATGAGCAGTTCTTC. As protein: CASSLCPGQPYNEQFF.

For this clone: The same CDR3 can be traced to other DNA sequences in this sample. The V and J genes are TRBV30 and TRBJ1-5; no clear D. The CDR3 contains 13 residues. Deletions cut 0 bases from V and 4 bases from J, with 7 bases between. Germline-derived CDR1 and CDR2 are GTSNPN and SVGIG (reference sequence). The CDR3 nucleotides are TGTGCCTGGAGTGTATCCCGAAATCAGCCCCAGCATTTT. This sequence encodes CAWSVSRNQPQHF.

V is TRBV18 and J is TRBJ2-2, with TRBD2 identical over 8 bases. The length of the CDR3 is 16 residues. J was trimmed by 0 bases and V by 5 bases; bases with no gene match: 5. Germline values: CDR1 KGHSH, CDR2 LQKENI. The DNA for the CDR3 is TGTGCCAGCTCAGAAGCGGGAGCCTCGAACACCGGGGAGCTGTTTTTT. This codes for CASSEAGASNTGELFF.

J is TRBJ1-5 and V is TRBV11-2, with a tentative D call TRBD1 (6 bases). Trimming removed 5 bases from V and 5 bases from J, with 16 bases in between. In germline, CDR1 is SGHAT, CDR2 FQNNGV. CDR3 length equals 15 residues. The chain's CDR3 is CASSPEGGRDQPQHF. The CDR3, as DNA: TGTGCCAGCAGCCCGGAAGGGGGACGAGATCAGCCCCAGCATTTT.

CDR3 sequence (DNA): TGCAGCTTCCCCCGAGGCGGGGATGAGCAGTTCTTC. It codes for CSFPRGGDEQFF. The chain employs TRBV29-1 and TRBJ2-1, with D possibly matching TRBD2 (6 bases). V lost 8 bases and J 8 bases, leaving 16 bases between the germline ends. The V gene's germline CDR1 is SQVTM and CDR2 ANQGSEA. This CDR3 has 12 residues.